This record covers a single T cell receptor beta chain. Germline CDR1 GTSNPN, CDR2 SVGIG (reference sequence). The CDR3 totals 11 residues. The germline V and J ends were trimmed by 8 bases and 7 bases, with 15 bases remaining between them. Reverse transcription of about 0.45 to 1 ug RNA was performed with random hexamers. From the immunoSEQ multiplex PCR reads, TCRdb called clonotypes with MiXCR, one entry per CDR3 protein. This table holds around 170,000 distinct CDR3 sequences, around 95% found once. The record originates from a study of CD8 T cells in Susac syndrome. This chain uses TRBV30 with TRBJ2-7, with D tentatively TRBD1 (5 bases). This TCR was recovered from a human donor with Susac syndrome. Sequencing was carried out using CD4+ T cells from PBMCs. The CDR3 is CALWGAGEQYF. DNA for the CDR3: TGTGCCCTGTGGGGTGCAGGGGAGCAGTACTTC.